Reported below is one TCR beta chain. What it binds is not known. Attachment of unique molecular identifiers to individual cDNA molecules was performed. TCRdb processed the 5' RACE reads anew with MiXCR; each CDR3 protein has one entry. The sample shows 30,000 to 40,000 distinct CDR3 sequences, under 8% of them seen only once. This sample stems from a study of early T cells in non-severe SARS-CoV-2 infection. As for the study in general: The sequenced material was bulk RNA from unsorted whole blood, and its chains were unpaired. Study findings and constraints: Anti-spike CD8 responses were favored in VDJdb matching, and private and CD4 specificities were missed.

Germline assignment: CDR1 LNHDA and CDR2 SQIVND (reference sequence). V was cut by 6 bases and J by 10 bases, with 10 bases left in between. This CDR3 contains 12 residues. The receptor comes from an adult who was a healthcare worker with PCR-confirmed SARS-CoV-2 infection or an uninfected control (not recorded which). This specimen was whole blood, taken at baseline. The chain combines TRBV19 with TRBJ1-6; D is ambiguous. CDR3 protein: CASSLPSSPLHF. CDR3 sequence (DNA): TGTGCCAGTAGCCTCCCCTCATCACCCCTCCACTTT. Full variable domain (rest looked up from reference TRBV19 and TRBJ1-6): DGGITQSPKYLFRKEGQNVTLSCEQNLNHDAMYWYRQDPGQGLRLIYYSQIVNDFQKGDIAEGYSVSREKKESFPLTVTSAQKNPTAFYLCASSLPSSPLHFGNGTRLTVT.